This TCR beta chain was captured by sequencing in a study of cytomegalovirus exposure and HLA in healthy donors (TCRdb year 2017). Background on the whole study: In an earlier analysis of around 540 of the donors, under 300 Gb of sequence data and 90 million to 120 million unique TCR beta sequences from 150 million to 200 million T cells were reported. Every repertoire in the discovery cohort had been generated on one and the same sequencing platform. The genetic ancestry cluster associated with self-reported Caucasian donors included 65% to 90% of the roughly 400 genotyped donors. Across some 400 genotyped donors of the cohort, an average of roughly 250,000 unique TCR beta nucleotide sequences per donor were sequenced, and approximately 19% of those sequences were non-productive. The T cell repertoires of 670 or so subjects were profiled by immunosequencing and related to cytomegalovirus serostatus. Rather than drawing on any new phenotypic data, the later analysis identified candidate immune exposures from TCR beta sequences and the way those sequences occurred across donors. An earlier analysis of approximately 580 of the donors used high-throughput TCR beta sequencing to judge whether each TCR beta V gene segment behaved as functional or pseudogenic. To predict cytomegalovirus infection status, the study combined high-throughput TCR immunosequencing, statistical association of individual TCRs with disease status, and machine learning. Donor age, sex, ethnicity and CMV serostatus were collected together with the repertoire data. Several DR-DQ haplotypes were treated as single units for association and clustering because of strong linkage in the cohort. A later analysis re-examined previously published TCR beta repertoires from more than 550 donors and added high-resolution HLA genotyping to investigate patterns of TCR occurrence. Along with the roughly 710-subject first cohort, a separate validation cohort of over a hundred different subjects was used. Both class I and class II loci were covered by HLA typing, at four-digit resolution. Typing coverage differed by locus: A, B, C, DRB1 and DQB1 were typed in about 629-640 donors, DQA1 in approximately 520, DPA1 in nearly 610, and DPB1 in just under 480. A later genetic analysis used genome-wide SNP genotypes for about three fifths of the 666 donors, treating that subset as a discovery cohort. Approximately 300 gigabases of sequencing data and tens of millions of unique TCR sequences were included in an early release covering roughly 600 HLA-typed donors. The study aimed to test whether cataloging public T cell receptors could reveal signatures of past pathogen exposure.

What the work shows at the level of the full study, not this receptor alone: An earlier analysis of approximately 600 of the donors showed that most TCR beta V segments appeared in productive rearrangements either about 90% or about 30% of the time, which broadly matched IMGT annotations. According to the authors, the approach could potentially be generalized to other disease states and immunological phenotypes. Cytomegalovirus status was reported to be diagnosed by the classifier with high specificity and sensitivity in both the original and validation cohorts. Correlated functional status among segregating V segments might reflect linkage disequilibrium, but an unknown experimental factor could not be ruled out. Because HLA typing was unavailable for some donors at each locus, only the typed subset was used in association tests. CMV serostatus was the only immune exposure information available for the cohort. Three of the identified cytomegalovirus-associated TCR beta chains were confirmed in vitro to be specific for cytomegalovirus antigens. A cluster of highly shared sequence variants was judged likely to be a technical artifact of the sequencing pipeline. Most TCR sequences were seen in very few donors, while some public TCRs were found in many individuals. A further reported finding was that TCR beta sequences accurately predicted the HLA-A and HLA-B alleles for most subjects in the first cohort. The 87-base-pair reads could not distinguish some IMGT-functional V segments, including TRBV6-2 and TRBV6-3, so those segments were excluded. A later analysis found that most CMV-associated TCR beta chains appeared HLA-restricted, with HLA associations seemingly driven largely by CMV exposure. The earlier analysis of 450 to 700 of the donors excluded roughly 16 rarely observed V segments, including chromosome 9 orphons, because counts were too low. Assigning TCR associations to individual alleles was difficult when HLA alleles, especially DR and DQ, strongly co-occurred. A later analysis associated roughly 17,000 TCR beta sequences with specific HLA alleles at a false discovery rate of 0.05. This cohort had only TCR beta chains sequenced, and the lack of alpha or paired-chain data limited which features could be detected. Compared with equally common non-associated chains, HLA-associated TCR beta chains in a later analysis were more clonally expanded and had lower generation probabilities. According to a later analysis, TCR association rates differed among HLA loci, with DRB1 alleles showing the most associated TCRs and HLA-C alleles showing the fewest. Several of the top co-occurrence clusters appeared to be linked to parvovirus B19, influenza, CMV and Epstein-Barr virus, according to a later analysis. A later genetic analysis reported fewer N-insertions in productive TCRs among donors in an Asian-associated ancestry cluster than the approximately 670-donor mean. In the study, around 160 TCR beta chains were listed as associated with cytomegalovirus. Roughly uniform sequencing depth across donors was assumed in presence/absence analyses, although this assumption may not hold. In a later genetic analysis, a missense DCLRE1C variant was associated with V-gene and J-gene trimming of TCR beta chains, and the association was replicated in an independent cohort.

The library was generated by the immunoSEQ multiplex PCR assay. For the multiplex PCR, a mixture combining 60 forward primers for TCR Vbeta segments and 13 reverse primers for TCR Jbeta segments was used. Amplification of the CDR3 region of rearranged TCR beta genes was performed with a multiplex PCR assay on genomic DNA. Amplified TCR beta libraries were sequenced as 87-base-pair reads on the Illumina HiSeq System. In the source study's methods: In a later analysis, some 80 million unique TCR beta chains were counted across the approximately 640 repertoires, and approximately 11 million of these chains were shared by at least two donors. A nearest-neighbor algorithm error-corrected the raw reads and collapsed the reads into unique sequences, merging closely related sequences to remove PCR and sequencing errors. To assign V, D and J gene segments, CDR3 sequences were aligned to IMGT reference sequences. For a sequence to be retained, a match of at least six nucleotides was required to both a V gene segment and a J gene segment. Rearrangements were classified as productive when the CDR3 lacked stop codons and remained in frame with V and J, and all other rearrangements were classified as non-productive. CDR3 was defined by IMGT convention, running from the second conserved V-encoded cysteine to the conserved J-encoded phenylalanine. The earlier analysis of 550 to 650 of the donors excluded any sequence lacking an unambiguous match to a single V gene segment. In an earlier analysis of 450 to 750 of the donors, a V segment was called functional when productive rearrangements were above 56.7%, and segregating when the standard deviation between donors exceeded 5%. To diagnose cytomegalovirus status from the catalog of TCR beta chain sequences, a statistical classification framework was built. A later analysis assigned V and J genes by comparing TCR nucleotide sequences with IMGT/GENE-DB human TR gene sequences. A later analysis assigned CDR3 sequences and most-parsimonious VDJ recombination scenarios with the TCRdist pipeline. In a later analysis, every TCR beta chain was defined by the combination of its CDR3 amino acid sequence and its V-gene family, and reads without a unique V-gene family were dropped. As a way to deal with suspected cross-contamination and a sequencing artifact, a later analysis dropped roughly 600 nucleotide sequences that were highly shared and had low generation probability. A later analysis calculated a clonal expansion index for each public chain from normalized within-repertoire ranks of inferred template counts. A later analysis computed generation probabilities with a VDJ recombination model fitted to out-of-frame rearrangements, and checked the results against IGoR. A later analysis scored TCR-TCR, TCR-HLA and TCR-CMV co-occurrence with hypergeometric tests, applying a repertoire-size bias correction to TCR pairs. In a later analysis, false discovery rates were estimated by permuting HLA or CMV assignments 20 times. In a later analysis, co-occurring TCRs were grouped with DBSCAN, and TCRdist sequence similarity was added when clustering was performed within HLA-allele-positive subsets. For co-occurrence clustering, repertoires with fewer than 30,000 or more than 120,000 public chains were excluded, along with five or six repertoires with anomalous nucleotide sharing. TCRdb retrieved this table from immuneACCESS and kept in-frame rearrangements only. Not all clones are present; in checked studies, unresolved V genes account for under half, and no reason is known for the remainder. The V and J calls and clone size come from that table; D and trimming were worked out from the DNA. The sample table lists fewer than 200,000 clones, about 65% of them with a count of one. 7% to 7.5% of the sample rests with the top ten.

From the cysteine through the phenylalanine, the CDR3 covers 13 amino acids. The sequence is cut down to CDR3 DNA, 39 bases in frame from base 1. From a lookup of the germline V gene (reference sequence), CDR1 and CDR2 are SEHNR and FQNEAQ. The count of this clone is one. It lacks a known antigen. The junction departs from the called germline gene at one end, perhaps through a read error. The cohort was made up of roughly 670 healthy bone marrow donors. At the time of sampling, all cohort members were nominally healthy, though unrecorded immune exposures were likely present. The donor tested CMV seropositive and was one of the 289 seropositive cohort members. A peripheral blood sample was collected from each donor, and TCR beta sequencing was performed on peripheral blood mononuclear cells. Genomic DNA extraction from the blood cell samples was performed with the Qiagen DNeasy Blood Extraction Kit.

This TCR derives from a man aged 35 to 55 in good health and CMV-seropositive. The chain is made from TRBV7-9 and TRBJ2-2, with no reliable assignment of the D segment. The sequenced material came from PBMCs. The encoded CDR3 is CSSSPSNTGELFF. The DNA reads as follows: TGTTCCAGCAGCCCTTCGAACACCGGGGAGCTGTTTTTT.